A single sample is the source of the 29 T cell receptor beta chains below, sequenced in a study of identical twins. MiXCR, run by TCRdb on the 5' RACE reads, gives a single entry per CDR3 protein. Altogether fewer than 500,000 distinct CDR3 sequences are present, 24% being singletons, with the ten largest covering just under 3%. The data were also submitted as part of a second study, on T cells expressing NK-cell markers.

The sample comprised CD4+ T cells sorted from blood. All receptors derive from a young woman in good health.

At least ten counts were recorded for this clonotype. V is TRBV7-2 and J is TRBJ2-2; D not resolved. Germline CDR1 SGHTA, CDR2 FQGNSA. The CDR3 sequence is 15 residues long. Trimming pared 3 bases from V and 4 bases from J, leaving 12 bases between. CDR3 protein: CASSFSGMSTGELFF. The CDR3 bases are TGTGCCAGCAGCTTCTCCGGAATGAGCACCGGGGAGCTGTTTTTT.

In its sample, this clonotype was seen a few times. V and J are TRBV20-1 and TRBJ2-7; possible D gene TRBD1, 5 bases. The CDR3 spans 12 residues. The germline V and J ends were trimmed by 3 bases and 5 bases, with 11 bases remaining between them. The germline CDR1 and CDR2 sequences are DFQATT and SNEGSKA (reference sequence). CDR3 protein: CSARGPPDEQYF. The CDR3 DNA follows: TGCAGTGCTAGGGGGCCCCCTGACGAGCAGTACTTC.

The V and J genes are TRBV2 and TRBJ1-3; perhaps TRBD1 as D (5 bases). This CDR3 spans 15 amino acids. Trimming cost V 10 bases and J 0 bases, with 16 bases left between them. Germline values: CDR1 SNHLY, CDR2 FYNNEI. CDR3 sequence: CATADRVRSGNTIYF. In DNA, the CDR3 is TGTGCCACCGCCGACAGAGTTCGCTCTGGAAACACCATATATTTT.

J is TRBJ1-1 and V is TRBV29-1; a weak D match, TRBD1 (5 bases). Germline CDR1 is SQVTM and CDR2 is ANQGSEA. V was clipped by 3 bases and J by 1 base, with 6 bases between them. This CDR3 contains 12 residues. The CDR3 bases are TGCAGCGTTGAGGGACGGAACACTGAAGCTTTCTTT. Amino acid sequence: CSVEGRNTEAFF. Drawing the rest from reference TRBV29-1 and TRBJ1-1, the complete variable domain is SAVISQKPSRDICQRGTSLTIQCQVDSQVTMMFWYRQQPGQSLTLIATANQGSEATYESGFVIDKFPISRPNLTFSTLTVSNMSPEDSSIYLCSVEGRNTEAFFGQGTRLTVV.

This clonotype was picked up a small number of times. The CDR3 is CACSLRGQGGYEQYF. The CDR3 DNA sequence: TGTGCTTGCAGCTTGAGAGGACAGGGGGGGTACGAGCAGTACTTC. V is TRBV9 and J is TRBJ2-7; the match to TRBD1 covers 10 bases. The germline V gene encodes CDR1 SGDLS and CDR2 YYNGEE. The CDR3 contains 15 residues.

In its sample, this clonotype was seen a few times. The chain has TRBV10-1 and TRBJ2-2; 11 nucleotides line up with TRBD2. Germline V gene sequence: CDR1 WNHNN, CDR2 SYGVQD (reference sequence). CDR3 length: 15 residues. V was clipped by 6 bases and J by 4 bases; unmatched bases: 4. The CDR3 protein is CASSRGTSGTGELFF. CDR3 nucleotide sequence: TGCGCCAGCAGCCGAGGGACTAGCGGCACCGGGGAGCTGTTTTTT.

This sequence joins TRBV11-2 and TRBJ2-1, with 12 bases that match TRBD2. After removal of 5 bases from V and 0 bases from J, the junction contained 8 bases not matched to a gene. The CDR3 contains 18 residues. Germline V lookup: CDR1 SGHAT, CDR2 FQNNGV. In DNA, the CDR3 is TGTGCCAGCAGCACAAGGACTAGCGGGATGAGCTCCTACAATGAGCAGTTCTTC. Amino acid sequence: CASSTRTSGMSSYNEQFF.

The table lists this clonotype with a few counts. The chain carries TRBV10-3 and TRBJ2-1; D is ambiguous. Germline CDR1 reads ENHRY; CDR2 reads SYGVKD. This CDR3 is built from 11 residues. V gave up 2 bases and J gave up 10 bases, with 6 bases separating them. CDR3: CAISEEVEQFF. CDR3 nucleotide sequence: TGTGCCATCAGTGAGGAAGTAGAGCAGTTCTTC.

The chain is built from TRBV27 and TRBJ2-5; perhaps TRBD2 as D (5 bases). The CDR3 runs 14 residues. Germline lookup yields CDR1 MNHEY and CDR2 SMNVEV (reference sequence). Trimming cost V 6 bases and J 4 bases, with 15 bases left between them. The CDR3 sequence is CASRRGPHRETQYF. In DNA form, the CDR3 reads TGTGCCAGCAGGCGAGGGCCTCATAGAGAGACCCAGTACTTC.

The gene calls are TRBV10-3 and TRBJ2-6; D is uncertain. The length of the CDR3 is 12 residues. V lost 11 bases and J 3 bases, leaving 8 bases between the germline ends. Germline CDR1 reads ENHRY; CDR2 reads SYGVKD. The CDR3 DNA is TGTGCCCTGGCCGATGGGGCCAACGTCCTGACTTTC. Amino acid sequence: CALADGANVLTF.

This clonotype was counted between two and nine times. DNA of the CDR3: TGTGCCAGCAGTTTCGTGGGGCTGGGTGGCTACACCTTC. Residues: CASSFVGLGGYTF. This chain joins TRBV12-3 or TRBV12-4 and TRBJ1-2, with D possibly being TRBD1 (5 bases). V lost 3 bases and J lost 7, with 12 bases in between. This CDR3 contains 13 residues.

The sample holds a few counts of this clonotype. The chain couples TRBV10-3 to TRBJ1-5; unclear D gene. The CDR3 has 13 residues. With 3 bases removed from V and 3 bases from J, the gap between germline ends came to 6 bases. Germline V lookup: CDR1 ENHRY, CDR2 SYGVKD. The CDR3 region has the DNA TGTGCCATCAGTGAAGCAGACAATCAGCCCCAGCATTTT. Protein product: CAISEADNQPQHF.

This clonotype appeared once. The chain uses TRBV5-1 and TRBJ2-1, with a possible D match to TRBD2 (6 bases). The germline V and J ends were trimmed by 4 bases and 5 bases, with 13 bases remaining between them. Germline V lookup: CDR1 SGHRS, CDR2 YFSETQ. This CDR3 contains 14 residues. The DNA of the CDR3 is TGCGCCAGCAGCCAGGGACTGCGGGACAATGAGCAGTTCTTC. Encoded protein: CASSQGLRDNEQFF.

The chain has TRBV11-2 and TRBJ2-2, with D possibly being TRBD1 (5 bases). CDR1 SGHAT and CDR2 FQNNGV come from the germline V gene. Trimming left V 4 bases short and J 2 bases short, with 11 bases between. The length of the CDR3 is 15 residues. The CDR3 spells CASSWGRVNTGELFF. The CDR3 region has the DNA TGTGCCAGCAGCTGGGGCAGGGTAAACACCGGGGAGCTGTTTTTT.

The gene calls are TRBV12-3 or TRBV12-4 and TRBJ1-1; D might be TRBD1 (5 bases). CDR3 size: 13 residues. Trimming pared 8 bases from V and 1 base from J, leaving 11 bases between. The DNA of the CDR3 is TGTGCCAGCTGCAGGGAGTGGAACACTGAAGCTTTCTTT. Residues: CASCREWNTEAFF.

V is TRBV20-1 and J is TRBJ2-1; 8 bases align to TRBD2. Germline V CDR1 and CDR2: DFQATT, SNEGSKA (reference sequence). V shed 1 base, J shed 4 bases, and the junction held 6 bases outside the gene matches. CDR3 length: 15 residues. The CDR3, as DNA: TGCAGTGCTAGAGTTGGGCCTAGCGGGTACAATGAGCAGTTCTTC. Translated, it gives CSARVGPSGYNEQFF.

The rearrangement links TRBV29-1 to TRBJ1-1; D is perhaps TRBD1 (6 bases). Germline V lookup: CDR1 SQVTM, CDR2 ANQGSEA. The CDR3 is made up of 13 amino acids. Trimming removed 6 bases from V and 7 bases from J, with 18 bases in between. DNA of the CDR3: TGCAGCGTGGCCCCCGGGGGCAAGGATGAAGCTTTCTTT. This translates into CSVAPGGKDEAFF.

This clonotype was observed a few times. The chain combines TRBV29-1 with TRBJ2-1; TRBD1 matches 8 bases. This CDR3 is 12 amino acids long. Unmatched junction bases numbered 7, after V lost 7 bases and J lost 8 bases. Germline loops: CDR1 SQVTM, CDR2 ANQGSEA. The CDR3 DNA reads TGCAGCGCTGGACAGGGCGGGGATGAGCAGTTCTTC. This codes for CSAGQGGDEQFF.

In its sample, this clonotype was seen a few times. The chain links TRBV5-1 to TRBJ1-2; TRBD1 might be the D (5 bases). Germline CDR1 reads SGHRS; CDR2 reads YFSETQ. V was pared by 4 bases and J by 4 bases, with 11 bases between. CDR3 length equals 13 residues. In DNA form, the CDR3 reads TGCGCCAGCAGCCCGGGACCTCTCTATGGCTACACCTTC. Translating gives CASSPGPLYGYTF.

This clonotype was observed many times. The rearrangement uses TRBV29-1 and TRBJ2-1; 13 nucleotides match TRBD2. The germline V gene encodes CDR1 SQVTM and CDR2 ANQGSEA. V lost 4 bases and J lost 5; bases outside the gene matches: 14. This CDR3 is built from 18 residues. The CDR3 bases are TGCAGCGTTGTCCCTCGACTAGCGGGAGGAGGTTACGACAATGAGCAGTTCTTC. Encoded protein: CSVVPRLAGGGYDNEQFF.

The gene calls are TRBV7-9 and TRBJ2-7; TRBD2 might be the D (6 bases). Germline V CDR1 and CDR2: SEHNR, FQNEAQ (reference sequence). The CDR3 consists of 15 residues. V shed 1 base and J shed 4 bases, with 14 bases lying between them. CDR3 sequence (DNA): TGTGCCAGCAGCTTAGGGTCCGGGAGCATGTACGAGCAGTACTTC. This sequence encodes CASSLGSGSMYEQYF. The variable domain in full, with the rest retrieved from reference TRBV7-9 and TRBJ2-7, is DTGVSQNPRHKITKRGQNVTFRCDPISEHNRLYWYRQTLGQGPEFLTYFQNEAQLEKSRLLSDRFSAERPKGSFSTLEIQRTEQGDSAMYLCASSLGSGSMYEQYFGPGTRLTVT.

This clonotype has only a few counts. The chain recombines TRBV2 with TRBJ1-4; D perhaps matches TRBD1 (6 bases). V lost 1 base, J lost 6 bases, and 9 bases lay in between. This CDR3 region has 14 residues. Germline V gene lookup returns CDR1 SNHLY and CDR2 FYNNEI. CDR3 sequence reads: CASSEEQGYEKLFF. The DNA of the CDR3 is TGTGCCAGCAGTGAAGAACAGGGTTATGAAAAACTGTTTTTT.

The table lists this clonotype with a few counts. This chain connects TRBV6-5 to TRBJ2-5; 12 nucleotides line up with TRBD2. The CDR3 sequence is 15 residues long. V lost 4 bases, J lost 7 bases, and 7 bases stayed unmatched. The germline CDR1 and CDR2 sequences are MNHEY and SVGAGI. The CDR3 nucleotides are TGTGCCAGCAGTTTGACTAGCGGGGGTGCGAGGACCCAGTACTTC. Translating gives CASSLTSGGARTQYF.

The V gene is TRBV5-1, the J gene TRBJ2-3; D is undetermined. The V gene lost 5 bases and the J gene lost 6 bases, with 13 bases spanning the gap. CDR1 is SGHRS, CDR2 YFSETQ, per germline. The CDR3 consists of 13 residues. The CDR3: CASSPVVLDTQYF. The CDR3 region has the DNA TGCGCCAGCAGTCCGGTTGTTTTGGATACGCAGTATTTT.

The rearrangement joins TRBV5-4 to TRBJ1-1; 8 positions agree with TRBD1. This CDR3 has 14 amino acids. Germline CDR1 SGHNT, CDR2 YYREEE (reference sequence). Germline trimming cut 2 bases from V and 7 bases from J; bases unmatched to any gene: 7. The CDR3 DNA is TGTGCCAGCAGCTTTGGACAGGGATATAGTGAAGCTTTCTTT. Its protein is CASSFGQGYSEAFF.

This clonotype came up a few times. The rearrangement joins TRBV5-6 to TRBJ2-1, with a possible D match to TRBD2 (7 bases). The CDR3 has 16 amino acids. Germline assignment: CDR1 SGHDT and CDR2 YYEEEE. V lost 0 bases and J 6 bases, leaving 16 bases between the germline ends. The CDR3 loop reads CASSLVPQGGGNEQFF. The CDR3 region has the DNA TGTGCCAGCAGCTTGGTCCCGCAGGGAGGGGGCAATGAGCAGTTCTTC. The full variable domain, its missing parts supplied by reference TRBV5-6 and TRBJ2-1, is DAGVTQSPTHLIKTRGQQVTLRCSPKSGHDTVSWYQQALGQGPQFIFQYYEEEERQRGNFPDRFSGHQFPNYSSELNVNALLLGDSALYLCASSLVPQGGGNEQFFGPGTRLTVL.

The chain couples TRBV29-1 to TRBJ2-7; the match to TRBD1 covers 7 bases. CDR1 and CDR2 from the germline V gene are SQVTM and ANQGSEA. CDR3 length: 13 amino acids. Trimming took 4 bases from V and 4 from J; bases not matched to a gene: 7. Written as DNA, the CDR3 is TGCAGCGTTGGAAGGGGGCCTTATTACGAGCAGTACTTC. This translates into CSVGRGPYYEQYF.

This clonotype showed up just a few times. V usage is TRBV12-3 or TRBV12-4 and J usage is TRBJ2-1; D is unclear. The V end was cut by 0 bases, the J end by 0 bases, with 6 bases between. The CDR3 is 15 residues long. This chain's CDR3 is CASSLAWGSYNEQFF. In nucleotides, the CDR3 is TGTGCCAGCAGTTTAGCCTGGGGCTCCTACAATGAGCAGTTCTTC.

This clonotype was picked up many times. The V call is TRBV7-2, the J call TRBJ2-3, with D unresolved. The CDR3 has 14 residues. The V end was cut by 1 base, the J end by 5 bases, with 10 bases between. Germline assignment: CDR1 SGHTA and CDR2 FQGNSA. CDR3 in amino acids: CASSLGLFGDTQYF. In DNA, the CDR3 is TGTGCCAGCAGCTTAGGGCTATTCGGAGATACGCAGTATTTT.